This is a list of T cell receptor beta chains from one sample in a study of shared clonotypes between healthy human individuals. Using immunoSEQ multiplex PCR, the repertoire was profiled, and TCRdb retains in-frame clones only, with some absent. The table shows approximately 2.5 million clones, with approximately 93% occurring only once. The sample taken for sequencing was naive CD4+ T cells from PBMCs. The receptor source for this set is a man aged 18 to 35 in good health. Some clones in this sample may be carry-over from other donors' samples. Both conserved end residues are part of each CDR3. Each record gives: CDR3 length, V gene, D gene, clone size, J gene, CDR3 DNA, CDR3 protein. The D gene is left open where the match is weak. Expanded clones get a size class; other rows say once, few or many, or leave the size out.

cdr3_length: 15
v_call: TRBV5-1
d_call: TRBD2
clone_size: .
j_call: TRBJ2-5
cdr3_nt: TGCGCCAGCAGCTTGGCCGGGAGGGGTGGCGAGACCCAGTACTTC
cdr3_aa: CASSLAGRGGETQYF

cdr3_length: 14
v_call: TRBV7-2
d_call: .
clone_size: .
j_call: TRBJ2-7
cdr3_nt: TGTGCCAGCAGAGCGGGACAGGCCTCCTACGAGCAGTACTTC
cdr3_aa: CASRAGQASYEQYF

cdr3_length: 15
v_call: TRBV15
d_call: .
clone_size: .
j_call: TRBJ2-4
cdr3_nt: TGTGCCACCAGCAGAGATGAGGGGGCCAAAAACATTCAGTACTTC
cdr3_aa: CATSRDEGAKNIQYF

cdr3_length: 16
v_call: TRBV7-2
d_call: .
clone_size: .
j_call: TRBJ1-1
cdr3_nt: TGTGCCAGCAGCTTAGGCAGGGGAGTGACTCAGGGCCAAGCTTTCTTT
cdr3_aa: CASSLGRGVTQGQAFF

cdr3_length: 16
v_call: TRBV2
d_call: .
clone_size: once
j_call: TRBJ2-2
cdr3_nt: TGTGCCAGCAAACGGGCCCAGGGGGGGAACACCGGGGAGCTGTTTTTT
cdr3_aa: CASKRAQGGNTGELFF

cdr3_length: 15
v_call: TRBV4-1
d_call: .
clone_size: .
j_call: TRBJ2-1
cdr3_nt: TGCGCCAGCAGCCAAGATAGCGCGGGAAGGGATGAGCAGTTCTTC
cdr3_aa: CASSQDSAGRDEQFF

cdr3_length: 15
v_call: TRBV15
d_call: .
clone_size: .
j_call: TRBJ1-4
cdr3_nt: TGTGCCACCAGGGCACGGGAGGGGCTTTGGGAAAAACTGTTTTTT
cdr3_aa: CATRAREGLWEKLFF

cdr3_length: 13
v_call: TRBV30
d_call: .
clone_size: .
j_call: TRBJ1-5
cdr3_nt: TGTGCCTGGAGTGTAGGGGGGCTTCAGCCCCAGCATTTT
cdr3_aa: CAWSVGGLQPQHF

cdr3_length: 16
v_call: TRBV27
d_call: .
clone_size: .
j_call: TRBJ2-4
cdr3_nt: TGTGCCAGCAGTTTTGGGACGAACCTAGCCAAAAACATTCAGTACTTC
cdr3_aa: CASSFGTNLAKNIQYF

cdr3_length: 16
v_call: TRBV4-1
d_call: .
clone_size: .
j_call: TRBJ2-5
cdr3_nt: TGCGCCAGCAGCCAAGATCGGCGGGGACCCCAAGAGACCCAGTACTTC
cdr3_aa: CASSQDRRGPQETQYF

cdr3_length: 14
v_call: TRBV28
d_call: .
clone_size: .
j_call: TRBJ1-4
cdr3_nt: TGTGCCAGCAGACCGGACAGAAACAATGAAAAACTGTTTTTT
cdr3_aa: CASRPDRNNEKLFF

cdr3_length: 16
v_call: TRBV15
d_call: .
clone_size: .
j_call: TRBJ1-4
cdr3_nt: TGTGCCACCAGCAGAGCAACCGGGAGCCATCTTGAAAAACTGTTTTTT
cdr3_aa: CATSRATGSHLEKLFF

cdr3_length: 16
v_call: TRBV4-3
d_call: TRBD1
clone_size: .
j_call: TRBJ2-2
cdr3_nt: TGCGCCAGCAGCCCGGGACAGGGGGCGAACACCGGGGAGCTGTTTTTT
cdr3_aa: CASSPGQGANTGELFF

cdr3_length: 13
v_call: TRBV9
d_call: .
clone_size: .
j_call: TRBJ2-2
cdr3_nt: TGTGCCAGCAGCGACGGACTCACCGGGGAGCTGTTTTTT
cdr3_aa: CASSDGLTGELFF

cdr3_length: 15
v_call: TRBV5-1
d_call: .
clone_size: .
j_call: TRBJ2-7
cdr3_nt: TGCGCCAGCAGCTTCCTACAGGGCGGTCGGGACGAGCAGTACTTC
cdr3_aa: CASSFLQGGRDEQYF

cdr3_length: 15
v_call: TRBV19
d_call: .
clone_size: .
j_call: TRBJ1-3
cdr3_nt: TGTGCCAGTACTCCAACTGGGAGGTCTGGAAACACCATATATTTT
cdr3_aa: CASTPTGRSGNTIYF

cdr3_length: 14
v_call: TRBV5-1
d_call: .
clone_size: .
j_call: TRBJ2-7
cdr3_nt: TGCGCCAGCAGCTGGTCAGCGAGCTCCTACGAGCAGTACTTC
cdr3_aa: CASSWSASSYEQYF

cdr3_length: 17
v_call: TRBV5-1
d_call: .
clone_size: .
j_call: TRBJ1-4
cdr3_nt: TGCGCCAGCAGCTTGAGGCCGATTGGTCACGATAATGAAAAACTGTTTTTT
cdr3_aa: CASSLRPIGHDNEKLFF

cdr3_length: 14
v_call: TRBV7-2
d_call: TRBD2
clone_size: .
j_call: TRBJ2-5
cdr3_nt: TGTGCCAGCAGCTTAATTTTGGGGGGGGAGACCCAGTACTTC
cdr3_aa: CASSLILGGETQYF

cdr3_length: 15
v_call: TRBV7-2
d_call: .
clone_size: .
j_call: TRBJ2-5
cdr3_nt: TGTGCCAGCAGCCCCCGTCGACTAGGCAAAGAGACCCAGTACTTC
cdr3_aa: CASSPRRLGKETQYF

cdr3_length: 13
v_call: TRBV30
d_call: .
clone_size: once
j_call: TRBJ1-3
cdr3_nt: TGTGCCTGGCACATACAGGTTGGAAACACCATATATTTT
cdr3_aa: CAWHIQVGNTIYF

cdr3_length: 14
v_call: TRBV9
d_call: .
clone_size: .
j_call: TRBJ2-2
cdr3_nt: TGTGCCAGCAGCGGTGGGAGTAACACCGGGGAGCTGTTTTTT
cdr3_aa: CASSGGSNTGELFF

cdr3_length: 16
v_call: TRBV28
d_call: .
clone_size: .
j_call: TRBJ1-3
cdr3_nt: TGTGCCAGCAGCCTGCTCCCTAGGGGCCCCGGAAACACCATATATTTT
cdr3_aa: CASSLLPRGPGNTIYF

cdr3_length: 13
v_call: TRBV5-1
d_call: TRBD1
clone_size: .
j_call: TRBJ2-7
cdr3_nt: TGCGCCAGCAGGACAGGGCCCAGCTACGAGCAGTACTTC
cdr3_aa: CASRTGPSYEQYF

cdr3_length: 15
v_call: TRBV9
d_call: .
clone_size: .
j_call: TRBJ2-7
cdr3_nt: TGTGCCAGCAGCCGAATGGTGGAGAGCTCCTACGAGCAGTACTTC
cdr3_aa: CASSRMVESSYEQYF

cdr3_length: 16
v_call: TRBV19
d_call: TRBD2
clone_size: .
j_call: TRBJ2-1
cdr3_nt: TGTGCCAGTAGTATGACTAGCGGGAGGCTCAACAATGAGCAGTTCTTC
cdr3_aa: CASSMTSGRLNNEQFF

cdr3_length: 11
v_call: TRBV9
d_call: .
clone_size: .
j_call: TRBJ2-2
cdr3_nt: TGTGCCAGCACGAACACCGGGGAGCTGTTTTTT
cdr3_aa: CASTNTGELFF

cdr3_length: 16
v_call: TRBV28
d_call: TRBD1
clone_size: .
j_call: TRBJ1-5
cdr3_nt: TGTGCCAGCACCTTGGGACAGGGGGCTAGGAATCAGCCCCAGCATTTT
cdr3_aa: CASTLGQGARNQPQHF

cdr3_length: 17
v_call: TRBV5-6
d_call: TRBD1
clone_size: .
j_call: TRBJ2-2
cdr3_nt: TGTGCCAGCAGCCTTGCTGGACAGGGAGTAAACACCGGGGAGCTGTTTTTT
cdr3_aa: CASSLAGQGVNTGELFF

cdr3_length: 15
v_call: TRBV5-6
d_call: TRBD1
clone_size: once
j_call: TRBJ2-7
cdr3_nt: TGTGCCAGCAGCCGGGACAGGGGTCAAAACTACGAGCAGTACTTC
cdr3_aa: CASSRDRGQNYEQYF

cdr3_length: 15
v_call: TRBV28
d_call: .
clone_size: .
j_call: TRBJ2-2
cdr3_nt: TGTGCCAGCAGGCCTGCAGAGGGGGACACCGGGGAGCTGTTTTTT
cdr3_aa: CASRPAEGDTGELFF

cdr3_length: 14
v_call: TRBV7-9
d_call: .
clone_size: .
j_call: TRBJ2-7
cdr3_nt: TGTGCCAGCAGCTTGTACGCTGTCGGGGCCGAGCAGTACTTC
cdr3_aa: CASSLYAVGAEQYF

cdr3_length: 16
v_call: TRBV5-4
d_call: .
clone_size: .
j_call: TRBJ2-5
cdr3_nt: TGTGCCAGCAGCTTAGCGGGTGCCAGGAGAGAAGAGACCCAGTACTTC
cdr3_aa: CASSLAGARREETQYF

cdr3_length: 15
v_call: TRBV29-1
d_call: .
clone_size: .
j_call: TRBJ1-4
cdr3_nt: TGCAGCGTTGCACCTACCGGGGGCGAAAATGAAAAACTGTTTTTT
cdr3_aa: CSVAPTGGENEKLFF

cdr3_length: 9
v_call: TRBV30
d_call: .
clone_size: few
j_call: TRBJ1-1
cdr3_nt: TGTGCCTGGAGCCCCCCGGCTTTCTTT
cdr3_aa: CAWSPPAFF

cdr3_length: 14
v_call: TRBV28
d_call: .
clone_size: .
j_call: TRBJ2-5
cdr3_nt: TGTGCCAGCAGCTACGGGGATAGCAGGGAGACCCAGTACTTC
cdr3_aa: CASSYGDSRETQYF

cdr3_length: 14
v_call: TRBV6-5
d_call: .
clone_size: .
j_call: TRBJ2-5
cdr3_nt: TGTGCCAGCAGCTCTAATGGGGGTGGAGAGACCCAGTACTTC
cdr3_aa: CASSSNGGGETQYF

cdr3_length: 13
v_call: TRBV7-2
d_call: .
clone_size: .
j_call: TRBJ2-7
cdr3_nt: TGTGCCAGCAGCTCCGAGGTGGGGATCGGGCAGTACTTC
cdr3_aa: CASSSEVGIGQYF

cdr3_length: 12
v_call: TRBV11-2
d_call: .
clone_size: .
j_call: TRBJ2-5
cdr3_nt: TGTGCCAGCAGCCACGAGCGGGAGACCCAGTACTTC
cdr3_aa: CASSHERETQYF